These 21 T cell receptor beta chains originate from one sample sequenced in a study of CD8 T cells in Susac syndrome. Random hexamers were used to reverse transcribe about 0.5 to 1 ug of RNA. TCRdb re-derived calls from the immunoSEQ multiplex PCR reads in MiXCR, one entry per CDR3 protein. The sample includes a few hundred thousand distinct CDR3 sequences, 80% to 95% seen only once; the top ten take about 0.12%. Input material: CD8+ T cells from PBMCs. Source of these receptors: a human donor with multiple sclerosis.

The chain is built from TRBV20-1 and TRBJ2-7; a possible D gene is TRBD1 (6 bases). CDR1 and CDR2 from the germline V gene are DFQATT and SNEGSKA (reference sequence). The germline V and J ends were trimmed by 4 bases and 6 bases, with 25 bases remaining between them. The CDR3 covers 16 residues. The CDR3 sequence is CSAILQGMGIRGEQYF. DNA of the CDR3: TGCAGTGCTATACTACAGGGAATGGGGATACGGGGCGAGCAGTACTTC.

This chain connects TRBV27 to TRBJ1-1, with TRBD1 identical over 9 bases. V lost 8 bases to trimming and J lost 0 bases; unmatched junction nucleotides: 10. This CDR3 is 16 amino acids long. Germline CDR1 reads MNHEY; CDR2 reads SMNVEV (reference sequence). The DNA of the CDR3 is TGTGCCAGCCGCCGGGACAGGGCCTCTATGAACACTGAAGCTTTCTTT. Translating it yields CASRRDRASMNTEAFF.

The genes are TRBV27 and TRBJ2-5; 8 bases fit TRBD2. The CDR3 has 14 residues. V was clipped by 5 bases and J by 5 bases; unmatched bases: 7. Germline lookup yields CDR1 MNHEY and CDR2 SMNVEV (reference sequence). CDR3 residues: CASSPAGAPETQYF. CDR3 sequence (DNA): TGTGCCAGCAGTCCAGCGGGAGCTCCGGAGACCCAGTACTTC.

With regard to this clonotype: In this CDR3 the conserved last residue, phenylalanine or tryptophan, is missing, so a read error is likely. The V and J genes are TRBV14 and TRBJ2-5; D is unresolved. Trimming pared 5 bases from V and 0 bases from J, leaving 16 bases between. The CDR3 sequence is 16 residues long. CDR1 is SGHDN and CDR2 is FVKESK in the germline V gene. The CDR3 reads CASSGKVGFYQETQYL. The CDR3 DNA follows: TGTGCCAGCAGCGGAAAGGTTGGCTTCTACCAAGAGACCCAGTACCTC.

This clonotype was counted once. This sequence joins TRBV21-1 and TRBJ1-5; the listed D gene, TRBD1, was not tested against the DNA. TRBV21-1 is described as a pseudogene. This CDR3 has 16 amino acids. The CDR3 protein is CASSIDEGAGNQPQHF. Here the CDR3 DNA reads TGTGCCAGCAGCATCGACGAGGGGGCAGGCAATCAGCCCCAGCATTTT.

The V call is TRBV29-1, the J call TRBJ2-1; 9 bases are a match to TRBD2. This CDR3 contains 14 residues. Looked up from germline, CDR1 is SQVTM and CDR2 is ANQGSEA. Trimming cost V 5 bases and J 7 bases; bases outside gene matches: 9. For the CDR3, the DNA is TGCAGCGTTTCAGGGACTAGCACGTGGAATGAGCAGTTCTTC. It codes for CSVSGTSTWNEQFF.

The chain recombines TRBV20-1 with TRBJ2-7; D could derive from TRBD1 or TRBD2 (5 bases each). Germline V gives CDR1 DFQATT, CDR2 SNEGSKA (reference sequence). The germline V and J ends were trimmed by 0 bases and 4 bases, with 31 bases remaining between them. The CDR3 has 20 residues. CDR3: CSAREGSGRFYGTSKYEQYF. The CDR3 DNA sequence: TGCAGTGCTAGAGAGGGATCGGGCAGGTTTTATGGGACGAGTAAGTACGAGCAGTACTTC.

This chain connects TRBV3-1 to TRBJ1-4; D is undetermined. The ends were cut back, 3 bases at V and 7 bases at J, with 3 bases in the middle. The CDR3 runs 11 residues. From germline, CDR1 is LGHDT and CDR2 YNNKEL (reference sequence). CDR3 nucleotides: TGTGCCAGCAGCCAGTCTGAAAAACTGTTTTTT. This encodes CASSQSEKLFF.

This chain connects TRBV13 to TRBJ2-5; 8 nucleotides align to TRBD2. The V gene's germline CDR1 is PRHDT and CDR2 FYEKMQ (reference sequence). The J segment lost 5 bases and the V segment lost 5 bases, leaving 7 bases of the junction unmatched. The CDR3 extends over 14 amino acids. The CDR3 loop is CASSLGTSDETQYF. The CDR3, as DNA: TGTGCCAGCAGCCTGGGGACTAGTGATGAGACCCAGTACTTC.

This clonotype has only one observation. The chain has TRBV3-1 and TRBJ1-6; 10 nucleotides line up with TRBD1. The CDR3 totals 17 residues. The germline gives CDR1 LGHDT, CDR2 YNNKEL (reference sequence). V was pared by 4 bases and J by 8 bases, with 11 bases of the junction left unmatched. CDR3 sequence reads: CASSPRQGAKFDSPLHF. CDR3 DNA sequence: TGTGCCAGCAGCCCACGACAGGGGGCGAAGTTTGATTCACCCCTCCACTTT.

CDR3 amino acids: CASSYAGAYEQYF. In nucleotides, the CDR3 is TGTGCCAGCAGTTACGCGGGGGCCTACGAGCAGTACTTC. The V and J genes are TRBV27 and TRBJ2-7; 7 bases align to TRBD2. Germline loops: CDR1 MNHEY, CDR2 SMNVEV (reference sequence). This CDR3 comprises 13 residues. V lost 4 bases to trimming and J lost 2 bases; unmatched junction nucleotides: 2.

V gene TRBV2 combines with J gene TRBJ2-5; D remains unclear. V was trimmed by 0 bases and J by 2 bases, leaving 10 bases between them. Germline V CDR1 and CDR2: SNHLY, FYNNEI. The CDR3 length is 15 residues. In nucleotides, the CDR3 is TGTGCCAGCAGTGAAGCTTGGACGCCGCAAGAGACCCAGTACTTC. Translating it yields CASSEAWTPQETQYF. Based on the CDR3 plus reference TRBV2 and TRBJ2-5, the full variable domain is EPEVTQTPSHQVTQMGQEVILRCVPISNHLYFYWYRQILGQKVEFLVSFYNNEISEKSEIFDDQFSVERPDGSNFTLKIRSTKLEDSAMYFCASSEAWTPQETQYFGPGTRLLVL.

The rearrangement links TRBV24-1 to TRBJ1-5, with D perhaps TRBD1 (6 bases). This CDR3 comprises 13 residues. V was trimmed by 3 bases and J by 7 bases, leaving 9 bases between them. CDR1 and CDR2 (germline): KGHDR, SFDVKD. CDR3 nucleotides: TGTGCCACCAGTGATCACCAGGGGCAGCCCCAGCATTTT. Protein: CATSDHQGQPQHF.

This clonotype was counted a single time. The V call is TRBV5-5, the J call TRBJ2-4, with 8 positions matching TRBD1. The CDR3 loop spans 15 amino acids. J gave up 5 bases and V 3 bases, and 7 bases lay outside the gene matches. CDR1 is SGHKS and CDR2 is YYEKEE in the germline V gene (reference sequence). The CDR3 region is CASSSSDREENIQYF. CDR3 in DNA: TGTGCCAGCAGCTCCTCGGACAGGGAAGAAAACATTCAGTACTTC.

The chain combines TRBV30 with TRBJ1-6, with D possibly matching TRBD1 (5 bases). The germline gives CDR1 GTSNPN, CDR2 SVGIG (reference sequence). The CDR3 runs to 14 residues. The V and J ends lost 3 bases and 7 bases respectively, with 13 bases between them. The CDR3: CAWSPLGGNSPLHF. The CDR3 DNA sequence: TGTGCCTGGAGCCCCTTGGGGGGGAATTCACCCCTCCACTTT.

V and J are TRBV13 and TRBJ1-3; TRBD1 matches at 9 bases. The germline V gene encodes CDR1 PRHDT and CDR2 FYEKMQ (reference sequence). V gave up 4 bases and J gave up 2 bases; unmatched junction bases: 3. This CDR3 has 15 amino acids. The CDR3 loop is CASSSGQGTGNTIYF. CDR3 nucleotide sequence: TGTGCCAGCAGCTCGGGACAGGGAACTGGAAACACCATATATTTT.

The rearrangement links TRBV6-5 to TRBJ1-2; D gene uncertain. The CDR3 runs 15 residues. Germline V gene data show CDR1 as MNHEY and CDR2 as SVGAGI. Deletions cut 0 bases from V and 3 bases from J, with 11 bases between. This CDR3 reads CASSYSWAGDYGYTF. The CDR3 bases are TGTGCCAGCAGTTACTCTTGGGCTGGCGACTATGGCTACACCTTC.

The CDR3 reads CSVRKGDGELFF. Written as DNA, the CDR3 is TGCAGCGTTAGAAAGGGGGACGGGGAGCTGTTTTTT. The gene calls are TRBV29-1 and TRBJ2-2; D is perhaps TRBD1 (6 bases). The CDR3 loop spans 12 amino acids. Germline V gives CDR1 SQVTM, CDR2 ANQGSEA. V lost 5 bases, J lost 7 bases, and 11 bases lay in between.

The chain carries TRBV5-1 and TRBJ2-7; D is unclear. This CDR3 is built from 15 residues. CDR1 and CDR2 (germline): SGHRS, YFSETQ. V shed 0 bases and J shed 2 bases, with 12 bases lying between them. The CDR3: CASSLGLDLAYEQYF. DNA of the CDR3: TGCGCCAGCAGCTTGGGGCTAGACCTCGCCTACGAGCAGTACTTC.

In this sample, this clonotype turned up once. This sequence joins TRBV19 and TRBJ1-1, with no clear D. The CDR3 extends over 13 amino acids. Trimming stripped 1 base from V and 2 bases from J, with 5 bases between. CDR1 is LNHDA, CDR2 SQIVND, per germline (reference sequence). DNA for the CDR3: TGTGCCAGTAGTATAGCCCCTAACACTGAAGCTTTCTTT. Amino acid sequence: CASSIAPNTEAFF. Looking up the rest from reference TRBV19 and TRBJ1-1 gives the full variable domain: DGGITQSPKYLFRKEGQNVTLSCEQNLNHDAMYWYRQDPGQGLRLIYYSQIVNDFQKGDIAEGYSVSREKKESFPLTVTSAQKNPTAFYLCASSIAPNTEAFFGQGTRLTVV.

The chain recombines TRBV9 with TRBJ2-3; a weak D match, TRBD1 (5 bases). Trimming removed 3 bases from V and 0 bases from J, with 17 bases in between. Germline V gene sequence: CDR1 SGDLS, CDR2 YYNGEE. This CDR3 is 17 amino acids long. CDR3 sequence reads: CASSGQQVTTSTDTQYF. Written as DNA, the CDR3 is TGTGCCAGCAGCGGCCAACAGGTTACCACTAGCACAGATACGCAGTATTTT.